This T cell receptor (beta chain) was profiled in a study of cytomegalovirus exposure and HLA in healthy donors. The PCR was carried out with 60 Vbeta primers and 13 Jbeta primers. Repertoires were generated with immunoSEQ multiplex PCR, while TCRdb's copy carries only in-frame clones and drops some. This sample has just over 200,000 clones, with 82% found just once. CDR1 and CDR2 from the germline V gene are SQVTM and ANQGSEA. V shed 7 bases, J shed 3 bases, and the junction held 10 bases outside the gene matches. This CDR3 region has 15 residues. This clone was seen only a few times. Its antigen is still unknown. General study findings and limits: An observed cluster of highly shared sequence variants was recorded as a likely sequencing artifact.

Sequencing was done on a sample of PBMCs. J is TRBJ1-4 and V is TRBV29-1; TRBD1 aligns across 8 bases. The TCR originated in a woman aged 40 to 49 in good health and CMV-seronegative. CDR3 in DNA: TGCAGCGCTCAGGGGGCCATTCAGTCTAATGAAAAACTGTTTTTT. It specifies CSAQGAIQSNEKLFF.